What follows are 26 T cell receptor beta chains derived from one specimen sequenced in a study of T cells after yellow fever vaccination. From the 5' RACE reads, TCRdb called clonotypes with MiXCR, one entry per CDR3 protein. The sample lists approximately 600,000 distinct CDR3 sequences, 9% to 15% occurring once. Here the sequenced sample was PBMCs, taken on the day of the yellow fever booster vaccination. Every receptor here comes from a man aged 30 to 39 who received the YFV17D yellow fever vaccine.

The chain couples TRBV4-3 to TRBJ2-3; TRBD2 matches at 9 bases. CDR1 and CDR2 (germline): LGHNA, YSLEER. The CDR3 loop spans 16 amino acids. Germline trimming cut 3 bases from V and 3 bases from J; bases unmatched to any gene: 7. This CDR3 is CASSHRLAGATDTQYF. CDR3 DNA sequence: TGCGCCAGCAGCCACCGTTTAGCGGGAGCAACAGATACGCAGTATTTT.

The sample holds a few counts of this clonotype. As DNA, the CDR3 is TGTGCCAGCAGCGCAAGAGGGGATCCTAGAGGAAACAATGAGCAGTTCTTC. It encodes CASSARGDPRGNNEQFF. The chain links TRBV9 to TRBJ2-1; possibly TRBD1 or TRBD2 for D (5 bases each). V was cut by 3 bases and J by 5 bases, with 21 bases left in between. The germline V gene encodes CDR1 SGDLS and CDR2 YYNGEE. There are 17 residues in the CDR3.

This clonotype was counted only a few times. V and J are TRBV25-1 and TRBJ2-1; TRBD2 is a possible D gene (5 bases). The CDR3 extends over 16 amino acids. Germline-derived CDR1 and CDR2 are MGHDK and SYGVNS. Trimming cost V 3 bases and J 0 bases, with 12 bases left between them. The CDR3 DNA sequence: TGTGCCAGCAGTGAGAATATAGCGTACTCCTACAATGAGCAGTTCTTC. Protein product: CASSENIAYSYNEQFF.

This clonotype appeared a few times. The V and J genes are TRBV5-1 and TRBJ2-5, with no clear D. Germline assignment: CDR1 SGHRS and CDR2 YFSETQ. The CDR3 has 14 amino acids. V shed 0 bases and J shed 5 bases, with 11 bases lying between them. CDR3 protein: CASSLGKIMETQYF. CDR3 coding DNA: TGCGCCAGCAGCTTGGGGAAAATCATGGAGACCCAGTACTTC.

This clonotype was seen only a few times. The chain uses TRBV20-1 and TRBJ1-5, with TRBD1 matching over 7 bases. The CDR3 totals 13 residues. Germline V gene lookup returns CDR1 DFQATT and CDR2 SNEGSKA (reference sequence). The trim removed 6 bases at V and 4 bases at J, leaving 6 bases unmatched. Here the CDR3 DNA reads TGCAGTGCAGAAGGGGGCACTAATCAGCCCCAGCATTTT. Its protein product is CSAEGGTNQPQHF.

This rearrangement joins TRBV11-2 to TRBJ2-7; 9 bases are a match to TRBD1. This CDR3 is 15 amino acids long. Germline CDR1 reads SGHAT; CDR2 reads FQNNGV. J was trimmed by 5 bases and V by 5 bases; bases with no gene match: 10. In nucleotides, the CDR3 is TGTGCCAGCAGCCCGCCGGGACAGGGTTCCCACGAGCAGTACTTC. Translation gives CASSPPGQGSHEQYF.

The gene calls are TRBV9 and TRBJ2-3; tentatively, D is TRBD2 (5 bases). The CDR3 length is 14 residues. The germline V and J ends were trimmed by 1 base and 4 bases, with 10 bases remaining between them. Germline V gives CDR1 SGDLS, CDR2 YYNGEE. CDR3: CASSVSVEADTQYF. CDR3 nucleotides: TGTGCCAGCAGCGTAAGCGTGGAGGCAGATACGCAGTATTTT.

The chain couples TRBV14 to TRBJ2-3; tentative D call: TRBD1 (5 bases). V dropped 1 base and J dropped 2 bases, with 22 bases sitting between them. Germline CDR1 and CDR2: SGHDN and FVKESK. This CDR3 spans 19 amino acids. CDR3 nucleotides: TGTGCCAGCAGCCAAGTAGGGGCAGGAAAACTTTTCGCCACAGATACGCAGTATTTT. It yields the protein CASSQVGAGKLFATDTQYF. Using reference TRBV14 and TRBJ2-3 for the parts outside the CDR3, the full variable domain is EAGVTQFPSHSVIEKGQTVTLRCDPISGHDNLYWYRRVMGKEIKFLLHFVKESKQDESGMPNNRFLAERTGGTYSTLKVQPAELEDSGVYFCASSQVGAGKLFATDTQYFGPGTRLTVL.

The chain couples TRBV4-2 to TRBJ2-1; 8 bases match TRBD2. Germline CDR1 reads LGHNA; CDR2 reads YNFKEQ. The V segment lost 0 bases and the J segment 6 bases; nucleotides outside the gene matches: 7. This CDR3 is 16 amino acids long. The CDR3 bases are TGTGCCAGCAGCCAAGAGTCGAGCGGGAGTGCCAATGAGCAGTTCTTC. Protein sequence: CASSQESSGSANEQFF.

This clonotype has only a few counts. This chain uses TRBV19 with TRBJ2-5; no clear D. V shed 8 bases and J shed 4 bases, with 14 bases lying between them. CDR1 and CDR2 from the germline V gene are LNHDA and SQIVND (reference sequence). The CDR3 extends over 13 amino acids. CDR3 bases: TGTGCCAGTGAGGACGCTCCGGGAGAGACCCAGTACTTC. As protein: CASEDAPGETQYF.

This clonotype was seen only a few times. The J gene is TRBJ2-3, the V gene TRBV11-2; 11 nucleotides align to TRBD2. Trimming took 1 base from V and 4 from J; bases not matched to a gene: 13. Germline CDR1 and CDR2: SGHAT and FQNNGV. The CDR3 spans 19 residues. For the CDR3, the DNA is TGTGCCAGCAGCTTAGTCCGGCCCTCCTTAGCGGGAGGGCCAGATACGCAGTATTTT. It translates to CASSLVRPSLAGGPDTQYF.

This clonotype occurred many times. J is TRBJ2-1 and V is TRBV10-3; the match to TRBD2 covers 9 bases. This CDR3 has 17 residues. V gave up 8 bases and J gave up 8 bases; unmatched junction bases: 19. Germline lookup yields CDR1 ENHRY and CDR2 SYGVKD. CDR3 in amino acids: CAIGNTPEAGGFDEQFF. In DNA form, the CDR3 reads TGTGCCATCGGGAACACCCCAGAGGCGGGAGGGTTCGATGAGCAGTTCTTC.

V gene TRBV5-1 combines with J gene TRBJ2-7, with 9 nucleotides matching TRBD2. The V and J ends lost 4 bases and 7 bases, in that order; junction bases with no gene match: 6. CDR1 is SGHRS, CDR2 YFSETQ, per germline. The CDR3 length is 13 residues. The CDR3 loop reads CASSPVAGEEQYF. The CDR3 DNA reads as TGCGCCAGCAGCCCCGTAGCGGGAGAAGAGCAGTACTTC.

This clonotype was counted a few times. The chain uses TRBV9 and TRBJ2-1; tentatively, D is TRBD1 or TRBD2 (6 bases each). The CDR3 contains 16 residues. V was shortened by 2 bases and J by 2 bases, with 14 bases between the two germline ends. From germline, CDR1 is SGDLS and CDR2 YYNGEE. The chain's CDR3 is CASSVEGHLTYNEQFF. The CDR3, as DNA: TGTGCCAGCAGCGTGGAGGGACACCTTACCTACAATGAGCAGTTCTTC.

With regard to this clonotype: The junction and the germline gene differ at one end; a read error may be behind it. The V call is TRBV20-1, the J call TRBJ2-1; D gene unclear. The CDR3 loop spans 15 amino acids. The germline gives CDR1 DFQATT, CDR2 SNEGSKA (reference sequence). The CDR3 region has the DNA TGCGGTGCTAGAGCCATATTGGGTTCCTACAATGAGCAGTTCTTC. Residues: CGARAILGSYNEQFF.

This clonotype has a handful of counts. The rearrangement uses TRBV2 and TRBJ2-1, with D uncertain. Trimming removed 5 bases at V and 14 bases at J, with 13 bases between. Germline loops: CDR1 SNHLY, CDR2 FYNNEI. CDR3 length: 11 residues. DNA for the CDR3: TGTGCCAGCAGTACCGCCTTGGGAAAGTTCTTC. Amino acids: CASSTALGKFF.

The chain has TRBV12-3 or TRBV12-4 and TRBJ2-1; D remains ambiguous. CDR3 length equals 14 residues. Deletions cut 6 bases from V and 7 bases from J, with 16 bases between. CDR3 DNA sequence: TGTGCCAGCAGCCCGGGCCGGATTACTAATGAGCAGTTCTTC. Translation: CASSPGRITNEQFF.

The rearrangement uses TRBV19 and TRBJ1-4; TRBD1 matches 10 bases. The CDR3 consists of 19 residues. Germline loops: CDR1 LNHDA, CDR2 SQIVND (reference sequence). Unmatched junction bases numbered 13, after V lost 6 bases and J lost 0 bases. CDR3 in amino acids: CASSRSRTGGFATNEKLFF. DNA for the CDR3: TGTGCCAGTAGCAGGTCGAGGACAGGGGGTTTCGCAACTAATGAAAAACTGTTTTTT.

This chain links TRBV7-2 with TRBJ2-5; D not resolved. V was trimmed by 1 base and J by 2 bases, leaving 11 bases between them. The CDR3 loop spans 15 amino acids. Germline V gives CDR1 SGHTA, CDR2 FQGNSA. CDR3 bases: TGTGCCAGCAGCTTAGTATTCGGAAAACAAGAGACCCAGTACTTC. Protein: CASSLVFGKQETQYF.

The sample holds a few counts of this clonotype. The V call is TRBV7-8, the J call TRBJ1-4, with D tentatively TRBD1 (5 bases). The CDR3 has 15 amino acids. V lost 4 bases and J lost 6, with 15 bases in between. The germline V gene has CDR1 SGHVS and CDR2 FQNEAQ. The CDR3 spells CASSSSLGGDEKLFF. As DNA, the CDR3 is TGTGCCAGCAGCTCGTCCCTGGGAGGGGATGAAAAACTGTTTTTT.

This clonotype was seen only a few times. The chain links TRBV30 to TRBJ2-7, with 13 bases identical to TRBD2. The CDR3 extends over 16 amino acids. V lost 8 bases to trimming and J lost 4 bases; unmatched junction nucleotides: 14. From germline, CDR1 is GTSNPN and CDR2 SVGIG (reference sequence). In DNA form, the CDR3 reads TGTGCCGGGCGGAGGGGACTAGCGGGATCGGGTTACGAGCAGTACTTC. Encoded protein: CAGRRGLAGSGYEQYF.

The gene calls are TRBV7-2 and TRBJ2-2; D is possibly TRBD1 (6 bases). Germline V gene lookup returns CDR1 SGHTA and CDR2 FQGNSA. The CDR3 has 15 residues. With 6 bases removed from V and 6 bases from J, the gap between germline ends came to 17 bases. The CDR3 protein is CASRLNRELAGELFF. In DNA, the CDR3 is TGTGCCAGCAGACTGAACAGGGAATTAGCCGGGGAGCTGTTTTTT.

This clonotype has more than one count but fewer than ten. This sequence joins TRBV11-2 and TRBJ1-2, with 7 bases lining up with TRBD1. The CDR3 extends over 15 amino acids. The germline CDR1 and CDR2 sequences are SGHAT and FQNNGV. V lost 5 bases, J lost 0 bases, and 6 bases stayed unmatched. The CDR3 spells CASSPDRAANYGYTF. The CDR3 DNA reads as TGTGCCAGCAGCCCCGACAGGGCAGCTAACTATGGCTACACCTTC.

The J gene is TRBJ2-2, the V gene TRBV5-1, with 11 bases that match TRBD2. CDR3 length equals 18 residues. Per germline, CDR1 SGHRS and CDR2 YFSETQ. Trimming cost V 5 bases and J 4 bases; bases outside gene matches: 13. CDR3 DNA sequence: TGCGCCAGCAGTACCCGACCTACTAGCGGGAGTTTCACCGGGGAGCTGTTTTTT. This encodes CASSTRPTSGSFTGELFF.

This clonotype was observed a few times. V is TRBV6-1 and J is TRBJ2-7, with 7 bases lining up with TRBD2. The CDR3 covers 15 residues. Germline V gene sequence: CDR1 MNHNS, CDR2 SASEGT. J lost 6 bases, V lost 3 bases, and 11 bases had no gene match. CDR3 DNA sequence: TGTGCCAGCAGTGATAGAGCGGGAAGGATGGCCGAGCAGTACTTC. Translation gives CASSDRAGRMAEQYF.

This chain uses TRBV20-1 with TRBJ2-4, with TRBD1 as a possible D gene (7 bases). The CDR3 consists of 14 residues. The germline V gene has CDR1 DFQATT and CDR2 SNEGSKA (reference sequence). V was trimmed by 6 bases and J by 2 bases, leaving 14 bases between them. The DNA of the CDR3 is TGCAGTGCGCAGTCAGGGGGGACCAAAAACATTCAGTACTTC. Protein sequence: CSAQSGGTKNIQYF.